This T cell receptor beta chain was found in a study of cytomegalovirus exposure and HLA in healthy donors. Study conclusions and caveats: Researchers catalogued about 160 TCR beta chains as cytomegalovirus-associated.

Method: immunoSEQ multiplex PCR; TCRdb's copy keeps in-frame clones and lacks some. The data contain around 160,000 clones, around four fifths of them singletons. Trimming took 5 bases from V and 5 from J, leaving 15 bases between them. CDR1 LNHDA and CDR2 SQIVND come from the germline V gene (reference sequence). There are 14 residues in the CDR3. As concerns this clone: Its antigen is still unknown.

Sequencing input: PBMCs. The receptor was derived from a man aged 25 to 40 in good health and CMV-seropositive. The chain carries TRBV19 and TRBJ1-2; weak D call: TRBD1 (5 bases). Written as DNA, the CDR3 is TGTGCCAGTAGTCCCTGGGGGGTTCTATATGGCTACACCTTC. This translates into CASSPWGVLYGYTF.